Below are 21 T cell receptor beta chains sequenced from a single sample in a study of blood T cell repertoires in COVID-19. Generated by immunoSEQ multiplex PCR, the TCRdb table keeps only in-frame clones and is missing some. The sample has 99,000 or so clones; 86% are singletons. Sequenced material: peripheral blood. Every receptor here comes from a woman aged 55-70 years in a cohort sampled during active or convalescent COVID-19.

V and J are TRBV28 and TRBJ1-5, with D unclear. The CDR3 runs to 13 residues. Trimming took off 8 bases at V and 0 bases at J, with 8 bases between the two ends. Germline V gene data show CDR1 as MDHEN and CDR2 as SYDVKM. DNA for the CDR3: TGTGCCAGCGTCCAGTATAGCAATCAGCCCCAGCATTTT. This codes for CASVQYSNQPQHF.

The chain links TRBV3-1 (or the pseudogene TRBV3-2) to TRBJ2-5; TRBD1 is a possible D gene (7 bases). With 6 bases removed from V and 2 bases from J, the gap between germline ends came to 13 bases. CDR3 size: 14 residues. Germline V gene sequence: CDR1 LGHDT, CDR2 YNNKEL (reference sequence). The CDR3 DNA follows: TGTGCCAGCAGGGAGACAGGGAGGCAAGAGACCCAGTACTTC. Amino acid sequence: CASRETGRQETQYF.

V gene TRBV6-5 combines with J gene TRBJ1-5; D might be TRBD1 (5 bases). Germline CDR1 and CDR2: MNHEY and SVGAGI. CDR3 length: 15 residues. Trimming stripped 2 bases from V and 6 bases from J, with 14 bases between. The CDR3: CASSYDRGRSQPQHF. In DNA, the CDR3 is TGTGCCAGCAGTTACGATAGGGGTAGGAGTCAGCCCCAGCATTTT.

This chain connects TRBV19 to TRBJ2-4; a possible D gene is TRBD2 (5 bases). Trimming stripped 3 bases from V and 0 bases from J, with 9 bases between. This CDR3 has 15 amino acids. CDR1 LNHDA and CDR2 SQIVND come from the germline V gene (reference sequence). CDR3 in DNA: TGTGCCAGTAGTATTCAGCGGTTAGCCAAAAACATTCAGTACTTC. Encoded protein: CASSIQRLAKNIQYF.

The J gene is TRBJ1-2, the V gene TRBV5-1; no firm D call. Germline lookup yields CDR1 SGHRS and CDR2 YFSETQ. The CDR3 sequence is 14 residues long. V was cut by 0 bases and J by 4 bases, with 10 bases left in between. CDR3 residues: CASSLDSPAYGYTF. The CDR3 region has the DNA TGCGCCAGCAGCTTGGACTCCCCTGCCTATGGCTACACCTTC.

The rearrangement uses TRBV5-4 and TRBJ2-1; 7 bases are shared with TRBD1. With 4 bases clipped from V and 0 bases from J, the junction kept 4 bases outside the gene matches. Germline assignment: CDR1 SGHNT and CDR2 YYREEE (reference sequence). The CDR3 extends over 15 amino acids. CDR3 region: CASSLGTASYNEQFF. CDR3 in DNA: TGTGCCAGCAGCCTAGGGACAGCCTCCTACAATGAGCAGTTCTTC.

The CDR3 here is CASSLVGGVSNSPLHF. The CDR3 region has the DNA TGTGCCAGCAGCTTAGTAGGAGGGGTGAGTAATTCACCCCTCCACTTT. The rearrangement uses TRBV11-2 and TRBJ1-6; tentatively, D is TRBD1 (5 bases). The CDR3 runs 16 residues. Germline loops: CDR1 SGHAT, CDR2 FQNNGV. The V end lost 1 base, the J end lost 6 bases, and 13 bases lay between the germline ends.

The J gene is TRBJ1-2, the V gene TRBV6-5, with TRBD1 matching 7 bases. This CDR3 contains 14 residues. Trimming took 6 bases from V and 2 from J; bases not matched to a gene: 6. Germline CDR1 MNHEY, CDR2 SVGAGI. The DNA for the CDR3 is TGTGCCAGCAGACCCGGGACAGTAAACTATGGCTACACCTTC. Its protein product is CASRPGTVNYGYTF.

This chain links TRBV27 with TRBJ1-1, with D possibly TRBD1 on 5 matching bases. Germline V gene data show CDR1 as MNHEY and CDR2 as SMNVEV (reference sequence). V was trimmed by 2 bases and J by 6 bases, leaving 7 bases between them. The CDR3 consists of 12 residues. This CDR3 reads CASSLRGAEAFF. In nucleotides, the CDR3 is TGTGCCAGCAGTTTACGGGGGGCTGAAGCTTTCTTT.

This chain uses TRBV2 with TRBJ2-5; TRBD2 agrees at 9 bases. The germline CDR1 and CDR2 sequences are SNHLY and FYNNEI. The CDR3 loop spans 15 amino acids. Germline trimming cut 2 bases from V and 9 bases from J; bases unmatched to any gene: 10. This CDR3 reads CASSERLAVAKAQYF. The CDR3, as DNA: TGTGCCAGCAGTGAAAGACTAGCGGTGGCGAAGGCCCAGTACTTC.

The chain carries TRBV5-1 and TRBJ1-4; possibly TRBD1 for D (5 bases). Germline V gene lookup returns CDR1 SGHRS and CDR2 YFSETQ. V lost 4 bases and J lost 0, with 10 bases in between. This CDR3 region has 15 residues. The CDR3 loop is CASSPTGATNEKLFF. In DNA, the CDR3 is TGCGCCAGCAGCCCAACAGGAGCAACTAATGAAAAACTGTTTTTT.

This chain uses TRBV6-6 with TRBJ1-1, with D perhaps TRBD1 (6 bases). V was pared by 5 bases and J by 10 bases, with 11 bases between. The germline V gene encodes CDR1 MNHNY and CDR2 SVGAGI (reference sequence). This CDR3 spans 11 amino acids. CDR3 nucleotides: TGTGCCAGCAGTGGGGAAGGGGGAGCTTTCTTT. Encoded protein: CASSGEGGAFF.

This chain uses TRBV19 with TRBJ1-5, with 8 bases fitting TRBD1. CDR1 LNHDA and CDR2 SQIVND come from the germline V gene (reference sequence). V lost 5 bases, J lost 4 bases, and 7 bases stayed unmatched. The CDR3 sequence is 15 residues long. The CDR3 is CASSPGQGSNQPQHF. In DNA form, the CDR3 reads TGTGCCAGTAGTCCAGGACAGGGATCAAATCAGCCCCAGCATTTT. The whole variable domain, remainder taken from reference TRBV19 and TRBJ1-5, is DGGITQSPKYLFRKEGQNVTLSCEQNLNHDAMYWYRQDPGQGLRLIYYSQIVNDFQKGDIAEGYSVSREKKESFPLTVTSAQKNPTAFYLCASSPGQGSNQPQHFGDGTRLSIL.

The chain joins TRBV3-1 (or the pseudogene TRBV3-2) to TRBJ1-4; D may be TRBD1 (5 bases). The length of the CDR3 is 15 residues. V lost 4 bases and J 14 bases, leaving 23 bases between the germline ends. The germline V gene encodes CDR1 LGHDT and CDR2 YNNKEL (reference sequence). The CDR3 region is CASSPRAGPEQELFF. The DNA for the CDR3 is TGTGCCAGCAGCCCTCGGGCAGGGCCCGAGCAAGAGCTGTTTTTT.

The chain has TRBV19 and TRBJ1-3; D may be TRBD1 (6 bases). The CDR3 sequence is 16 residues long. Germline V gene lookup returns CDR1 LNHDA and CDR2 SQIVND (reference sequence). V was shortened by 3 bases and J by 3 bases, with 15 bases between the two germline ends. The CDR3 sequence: CASSMLTGSIGNTIYF. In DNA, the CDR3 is TGTGCCAGTAGTATGCTTACAGGGTCCATTGGAAACACCATATATTTT.

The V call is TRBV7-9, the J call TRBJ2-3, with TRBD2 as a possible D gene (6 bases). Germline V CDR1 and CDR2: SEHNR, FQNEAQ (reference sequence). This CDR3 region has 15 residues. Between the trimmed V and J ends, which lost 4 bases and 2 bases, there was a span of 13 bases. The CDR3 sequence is CASSSRGAFTDTQYF. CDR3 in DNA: TGTGCCAGCAGCTCACGCGGGGCCTTCACAGATACGCAGTATTTT.

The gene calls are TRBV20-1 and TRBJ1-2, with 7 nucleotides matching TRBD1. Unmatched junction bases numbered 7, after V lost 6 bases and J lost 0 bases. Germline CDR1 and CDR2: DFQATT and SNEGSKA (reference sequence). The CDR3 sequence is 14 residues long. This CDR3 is CSASTGATNYGYTF. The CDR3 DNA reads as TGCAGTGCCAGTACAGGGGCTACTAACTATGGCTACACCTTC.

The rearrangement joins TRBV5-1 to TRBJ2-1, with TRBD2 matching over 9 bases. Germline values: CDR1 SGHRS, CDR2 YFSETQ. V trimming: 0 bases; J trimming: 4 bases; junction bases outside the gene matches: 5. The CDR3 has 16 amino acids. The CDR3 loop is CASSLDLTSGYNEQFF. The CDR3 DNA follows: TGCGCCAGCAGCTTGGATCTGACTAGCGGATACAATGAGCAGTTCTTC.

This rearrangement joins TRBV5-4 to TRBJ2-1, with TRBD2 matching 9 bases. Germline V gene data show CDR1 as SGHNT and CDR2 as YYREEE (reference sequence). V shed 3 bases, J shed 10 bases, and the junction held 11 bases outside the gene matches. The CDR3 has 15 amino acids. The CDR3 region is CASSSRRGGVDEQFF. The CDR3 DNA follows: TGTGCCAGCAGCTCCCGGCGGGGGGGTGTTGACGAGCAGTTCTTC. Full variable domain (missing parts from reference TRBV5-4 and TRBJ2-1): ETGVTQSPTHLIKTRGQQVTLRCSSQSGHNTVSWYQQALGQGPQFIFQYYREEENGRGNFPPRFSGLQFPNYSSELNVNALELDDSALYLCASSSRRGGVDEQFFGPGTRLTVL.

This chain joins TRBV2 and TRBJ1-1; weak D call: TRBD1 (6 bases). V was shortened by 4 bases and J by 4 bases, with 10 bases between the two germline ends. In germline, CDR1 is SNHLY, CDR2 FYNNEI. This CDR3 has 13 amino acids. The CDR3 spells CASSGQGSTEAFF. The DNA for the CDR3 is TGTGCCAGCAGTGGGCAGGGGAGCACTGAAGCTTTCTTT.

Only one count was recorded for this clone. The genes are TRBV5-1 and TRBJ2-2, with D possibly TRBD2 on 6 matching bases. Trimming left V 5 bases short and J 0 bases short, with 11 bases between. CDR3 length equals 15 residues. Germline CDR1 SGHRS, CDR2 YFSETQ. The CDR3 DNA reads TGCGCCAGCAGTCCGGGACTGGCGAACACCGGGGAGCTGTTTTTT. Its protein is CASSPGLANTGELFF.